Listed below are T cell receptor beta chains from one sample, sequenced in a study of response to subunit inactivated influenza vaccine. TCRdb ran MiXCR on the RT-PCR reads and lists one entry per CDR3 protein. The table lists 500,000 or so distinct CDR3 sequences, about a tenth of them singletons, with approximately 12% in the top ten. Here the sequenced sample was PBMCs from blood, taken about 6 weeks after vaccination. All receptors derive from a middle-aged man who received an inactivated influenza vaccine. Both conserved end residues are trimmed from each CDR3. Not every row has a clone size; where given, it reads once, few, many or a size class.

J	V	size	CDR3
TRBJ2-7	TRBV12-3/TRBV12-4	few	ASSRDWPYEQY
TRBJ2-1	TRBV5-1	many	ASSGRQGHEQF
TRBJ2-1	TRBV5-1	few	ASGSGRANDEQF
TRBJ2-1	TRBV11-1	many	ASSIALGWGRIVSYNEQF
TRBJ2-5	TRBV5-1	-	ASSLAPAGDLETQY
TRBJ1-4	TRBV29-1	-	SARDGNEKLF
TRBJ1-2	TRBV4-2	-	ASSQGNGYT
TRBJ2-7	TRBV4-3	few	ASSQGTELSYEQY
TRBJ1-1	TRBV2	few	ASSEAMNTEAF
TRBJ2-5	TRBV7-9	-	ASSARDRGVRETQY
TRBJ1-2	TRBV14	few	ASSQDIVGGYT
TRBJ1-3	TRBV12-3/TRBV12-4	many	ASSESPGNTIY
TRBJ1-1	TRBV7-2	few	ASSLAGSRGTEAF
TRBJ2-7	TRBV10-3	-	AISEGQTGYEQY
TRBJ2-1	TRBV12-3/TRBV12-4	many	ASSTRTSGFSYNEQF
TRBJ2-5	TRBV28	-	ASSFQAGNQETQY
TRBJ2-3	TRBV9	few	ASSGEGNTQY
TRBJ1-2	TRBV12-3/TRBV12-4	few	ASSFSIHGYT
TRBJ2-2	TRBV5-1	few	ASSPAASGTGELF
TRBJ1-6	TRBV7-2	few	ASSLNPNSPLH
TRBJ2-5	TRBV5-6	many	ASSLDRDTHRPAQETQY
TRBJ2-7	TRBV5-5	-	ASSLGALAGVYEQY
TRBJ2-7	TRBV6-2/TRBV6-3	-	ARPTSSHSYEQY
TRBJ2-2	TRBV4-3	few	ASSQPTGQGVLNTGELF
TRBJ2-1	TRBV28	few	AGGGPADYNEQF
TRBJ1-5	TRBV20-1	-	SAGGQGSLQPQH
TRBJ2-7	TRBV11-1	-	ASSSRTSPYEQY
TRBJ2-7	TRBV27	few	ASSLSWTAISYEQY
TRBJ1-5	TRBV20-1	few	SAMIESNQPQH
TRBJ2-3	TRBV12-3/TRBV12-4	many	ASSVGQPTATQY
TRBJ2-1	TRBV6-1	once	ASKKNQAGGPDEQF
TRBJ2-1	TRBV5-1	few	ASSQGLAGGEGEQF
TRBJ2-7	TRBV6-2/TRBV6-3	many	ASRLGVHEQY
TRBJ2-3	TRBV6-2/TRBV6-3	many	ASRLIAGGSTDTQY
TRBJ2-3	TRBV11-3	-	ASSSDGSTDTQY
TRBJ2-3	TRBV7-2	-	ASSLPSGRGADTQY
TRBJ2-7	TRBV14	many	ASSPSGQGLYEQY
TRBJ2-2	TRBV7-9	-	ASSLGGQLTGELF
TRBJ2-7	TRBV29-1	many	SVGTTYEQY
TRBJ2-7	TRBV7-8	few	ASRPGLSYEQY
TRBJ2-6	TRBV7-3	few	ASSPRQGSGANVLT
TRBJ2-1	TRBV20-1	few	SARGAGANEQF
TRBJ1-4	TRBV4-3	few	ASSQDWPATNEKLF
TRBJ2-7	TRBV20-1	-	SARVGGALSYEQY
TRBJ2-5	TRBV11-2	-	ASSLTPGMGGNAQY
TRBJ1-2	TRBV20-1	-	SAHLGRGANYGYT
TRBJ2-7	TRBV29-1	-	SVERGQNEQY
TRBJ2-6	TRBV13	-	ASSHAGGGSGANVLT
TRBJ2-7	TRBV5-5	few	ASSKIDVTYEQY